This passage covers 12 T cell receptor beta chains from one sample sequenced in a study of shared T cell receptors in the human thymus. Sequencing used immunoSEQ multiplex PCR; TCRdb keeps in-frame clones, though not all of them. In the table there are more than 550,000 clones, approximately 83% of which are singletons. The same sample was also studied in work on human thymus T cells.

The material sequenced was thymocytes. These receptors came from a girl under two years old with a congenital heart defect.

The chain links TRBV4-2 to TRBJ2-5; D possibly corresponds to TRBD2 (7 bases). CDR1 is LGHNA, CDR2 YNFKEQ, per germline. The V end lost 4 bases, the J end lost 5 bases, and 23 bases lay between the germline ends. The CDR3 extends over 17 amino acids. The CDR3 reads CASSRWRGPSRYETQYF. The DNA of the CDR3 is TGTGCCAGCAGCCGATGGCGGGGGCCCTCCCGTTATGAGACCCAGTACTTC.

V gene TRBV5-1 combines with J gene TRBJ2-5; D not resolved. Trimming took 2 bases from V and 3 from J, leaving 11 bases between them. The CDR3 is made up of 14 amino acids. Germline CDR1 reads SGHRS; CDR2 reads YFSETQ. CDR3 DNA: TGCGCCAGCAGCTTTAGTAGAGAGAAAGAGACCCAGTACTTC. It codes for CASSFSREKETQYF. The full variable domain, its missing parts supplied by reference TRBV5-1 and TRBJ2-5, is KAGVTQTPRYLIKTRGQQVTLSCSPISGHRSVSWYQQTPGQGLQFLFEYFSETQRNKGNFPGRFSGRQFSNSRSEMNVSTLELGDSALYLCASSFSREKETQYFGPGTRLLVL.

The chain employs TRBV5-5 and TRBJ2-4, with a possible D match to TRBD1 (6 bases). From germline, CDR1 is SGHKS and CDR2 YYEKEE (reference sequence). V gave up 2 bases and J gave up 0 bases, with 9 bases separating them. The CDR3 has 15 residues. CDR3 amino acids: CASSFGRGAKNIQYF. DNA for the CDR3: TGTGCCAGCAGCTTCGGCAGGGGAGCCAAAAACATTCAGTACTTC.

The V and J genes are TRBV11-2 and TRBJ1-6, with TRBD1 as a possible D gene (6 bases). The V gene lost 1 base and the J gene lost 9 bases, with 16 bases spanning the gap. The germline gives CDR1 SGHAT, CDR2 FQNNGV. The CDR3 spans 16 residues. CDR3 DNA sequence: TGTGCCAGCAGCTTAGTGGGGGGGCGGCTTTTTTCACCCCTCCACTTT. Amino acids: CASSLVGGRLFSPLHF.

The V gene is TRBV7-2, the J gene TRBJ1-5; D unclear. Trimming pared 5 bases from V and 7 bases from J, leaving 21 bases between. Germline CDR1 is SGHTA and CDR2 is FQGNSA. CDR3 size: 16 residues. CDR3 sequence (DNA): TGTGCCAGCAGCCCACTAGCCCTTTCTAATGAACAGCCCCAGCATTTT. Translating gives CASSPLALSNEQPQHF.

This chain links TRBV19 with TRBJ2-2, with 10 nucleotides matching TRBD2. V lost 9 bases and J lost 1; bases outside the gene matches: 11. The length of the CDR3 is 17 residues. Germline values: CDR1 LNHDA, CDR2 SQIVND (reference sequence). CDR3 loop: CASKLAGYHLNTGELFF. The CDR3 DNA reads TGTGCCAGCAAACTAGCGGGGTACCATTTGAACACCGGGGAGCTGTTTTTT.

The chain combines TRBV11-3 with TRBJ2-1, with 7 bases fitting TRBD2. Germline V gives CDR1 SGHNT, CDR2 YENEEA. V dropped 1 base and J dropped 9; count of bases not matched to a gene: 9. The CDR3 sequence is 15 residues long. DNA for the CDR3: TGTGCCAGCAGCTTAGTCCGGGGAGGGATTGTTGAGCAGTTCTTC. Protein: CASSLVRGGIVEQFF.

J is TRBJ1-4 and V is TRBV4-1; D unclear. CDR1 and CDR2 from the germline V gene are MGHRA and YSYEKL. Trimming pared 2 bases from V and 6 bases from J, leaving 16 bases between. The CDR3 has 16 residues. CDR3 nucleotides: TGCGCCAGCAGCCAACGAGGAAATTTTGTTGATGAAAAACTGTTTTTT. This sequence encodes CASSQRGNFVDEKLFF.

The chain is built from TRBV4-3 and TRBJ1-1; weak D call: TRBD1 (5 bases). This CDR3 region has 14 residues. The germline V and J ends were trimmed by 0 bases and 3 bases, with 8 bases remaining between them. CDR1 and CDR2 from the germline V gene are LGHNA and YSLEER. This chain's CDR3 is CASSQDRGHTEAFF. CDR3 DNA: TGCGCCAGCAGCCAAGATAGGGGCCACACTGAAGCTTTCTTT.

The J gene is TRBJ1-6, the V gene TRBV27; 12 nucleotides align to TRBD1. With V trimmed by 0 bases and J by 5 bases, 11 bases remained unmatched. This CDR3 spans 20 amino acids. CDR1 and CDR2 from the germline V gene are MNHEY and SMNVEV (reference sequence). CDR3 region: CASSLSPGTGGDRDNSPLHF. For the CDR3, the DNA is TGTGCCAGCAGTTTATCGCCCGGGACAGGGGGCGATAGGGATAATTCACCCCTCCACTTT.

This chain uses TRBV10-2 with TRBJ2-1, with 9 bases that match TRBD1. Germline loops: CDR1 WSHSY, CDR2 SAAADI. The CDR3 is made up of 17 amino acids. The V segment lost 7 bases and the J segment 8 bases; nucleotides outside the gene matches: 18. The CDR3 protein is CASKKGQGPHNVYEQFF. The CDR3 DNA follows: TGCGCCAGCAAGAAGGGACAGGGCCCCCACAACGTGTATGAGCAGTTCTTC.

CDR3 protein: CASSEATGRSPLYNEQFF. CDR3 coding DNA: TGTGCCAGCAGTGAAGCGACAGGGCGGTCTCCTCTCTACAATGAGCAGTTCTTC. The chain carries TRBV2 and TRBJ2-1, with TRBD1 matching 7 bases. The V gene end was trimmed by 0 bases and the J gene end by 3 bases; junction bases not matched to a gene: 11. CDR3 length equals 18 residues. CDR1 is SNHLY, CDR2 FYNNEI, per germline.